The 21 T cell receptor beta chains listed next were all sequenced from one sample in a study of CD4+ T cells in melanoma. Some clones are missing from TCRdb's copy, which holds only in-frame ones; the method was immunoSEQ multiplex PCR. The table shows 20,000 to 25,000 clones, with about four fifths occurring only once. Material for sequencing was cells from a culture (not recorded whether cultured in vitro). The receptors derive from a human donor with melanoma.

The V and J genes are TRBV5-1 and TRBJ2-3; D is unclear. The CDR3 is 13 residues long. V gave up 2 bases and J gave up 3 bases, with 7 bases separating them. CDR1 is SGHRS, CDR2 YFSETQ, per germline. The CDR3 here is CASSLIGTDTQYF. Written as DNA, the CDR3 is TGCGCCAGCAGCTTAATAGGTACAGATACGCAGTATTTT. Full variable domain (rest looked up from reference TRBV5-1 and TRBJ2-3): KAGVTQTPRYLIKTRGQQVTLSCSPISGHRSVSWYQQTPGQGLQFLFEYFSETQRNKGNFPGRFSGRQFSNSRSEMNVSTLELGDSALYLCASSLIGTDTQYFGPGTRLTVL.

This clone was detected once. The gene calls are TRBV27 and TRBJ2-7; 14 bases agree with TRBD2. Germline CDR1 is MNHEY and CDR2 is SMNVEV (reference sequence). The CDR3 spans 15 residues. Trimming cost V 6 bases and J 7 bases; bases outside gene matches: 8. The CDR3 region is CASSPGLAGVGEQYF. CDR3 coding DNA: TGTGCCAGCAGCCCGGGACTAGCGGGGGTGGGGGAGCAGTACTTC.

This chain uses TRBV7-8 with TRBJ2-7; no clear D gene. Trimming removed 1 base from V and 3 bases from J, with 7 bases in between. CDR1 and CDR2 (germline): SGHVS, FQNEAQ. This CDR3 contains 13 residues. CDR3 in DNA: TGTGCCAGCAGCTTAGGTTTTGGCTACGAGCAGTACTTC. Translation gives CASSLGFGYEQYF.

The chain carries TRBV11-3 and TRBJ1-2, with D unclear. From germline, CDR1 is SGHNT and CDR2 YENEEA. The V end lost 5 bases, the J end lost 2 bases, and 12 bases lay between the germline ends. The CDR3 loop spans 14 amino acids. The CDR3 DNA reads TGTGCCAGCAGCCGCGTCCAGGTAAACTATGGCTACACCTTC. It translates to CASSRVQVNYGYTF.

The J gene is TRBJ2-7, the V gene TRBV21-1; the table's D call, TRBD1, has no DNA check behind it. TRBV21-1 corresponds to a pseudogene. This CDR3 comprises 16 residues. The CDR3 bases are TGTGCCAGCAGCAAAGAAGGGACAGGGGGCTCTGGAGAGCAGTACTTC. Amino acids: CASSKEGTGGSGEQYF.

The rearrangement links TRBV6-1 to TRBJ2-7; weak D call: TRBD2 (5 bases). Germline V gene data show CDR1 as MNHNS and CDR2 as SASEGT. CDR3 length: 14 amino acids. Trimming removed 5 bases from V and 3 bases from J, with 14 bases in between. In DNA form, the CDR3 reads TGTGCCAGCAGTTCCCGGGGTAGGGTCTACGAGCAGTACTTC. Encoded protein: CASSSRGRVYEQYF.

The rearrangement joins TRBV9 to TRBJ1-4; D may be TRBD1 (5 bases). The CDR3 has 16 residues. CDR1 and CDR2 from the germline V gene are SGDLS and YYNGEE. Trimming shortened V by 4 bases and J by 6 bases, and 19 bases separated the two germline ends. CDR3 in DNA: TGTGCCAGCAGCACAGACGCGGGACTAGGGGATGAAAAACTGTTTTTT. Amino acid sequence: CASSTDAGLGDEKLFF.

The genes are TRBV5-1 and TRBJ2-1, with TRBD2 identical over 13 bases. Per germline, CDR1 SGHRS and CDR2 YFSETQ. V lost 4 bases and J lost 4; bases outside the gene matches: 11. The CDR3 spans 18 residues. The CDR3 protein is CASSPRLAGGTKYNEQFF. The CDR3 DNA reads as TGCGCCAGCAGCCCCCGACTAGCGGGGGGCACAAAATACAATGAGCAGTTCTTC.

The V gene is TRBV10-2, the J gene TRBJ2-3; 7 bases agree with TRBD1. Trimming took 6 bases from V and 4 from J; bases not matched to a gene: 4. The CDR3 totals 13 residues. The germline V gene has CDR1 WSHSY and CDR2 SAAADI. The DNA for the CDR3 is TGCGCCAGCAGCCCCGACAGGGCAGATACGCAGTATTTT. Amino acid sequence: CASSPDRADTQYF.

This sequence joins TRBV7-9 and TRBJ1-5, with 7 bases identical to TRBD1. Germline V gene lookup returns CDR1 SEHNR and CDR2 FQNEAQ (reference sequence). V was pared by 5 bases and J by 2 bases, with 3 bases of the junction left unmatched. This CDR3 has 14 amino acids. The CDR3 DNA reads TGTGCCAGCAGCCCCACAGGGGGCAATCAGCCCCAGCATTTT. As protein: CASSPTGGNQPQHF.

This sequence joins TRBV2 and TRBJ1-1, with D unclear. V was clipped by 6 bases and J by 0 bases, with 11 bases between them. The CDR3 sequence is 14 residues long. Per germline, CDR1 SNHLY and CDR2 FYNNEI. The CDR3 sequence is CASRGGGMNTEAFF. CDR3 in DNA: TGTGCCAGCAGAGGAGGAGGCATGAACACTGAAGCTTTCTTT.

The V call is TRBV2, the J call TRBJ1-3; D may be TRBD1 (5 bases). The CDR3 loop spans 13 amino acids. V lost 6 bases and J 7 bases, leaving 13 bases between the germline ends. The germline CDR1 and CDR2 sequences are SNHLY and FYNNEI. The chain's CDR3 is CASRGLGGNTIYF. The CDR3 nucleotides are TGTGCCAGCAGGGGCCTCGGGGGGAACACCATATATTTT. Combining the CDR3 with reference TRBV2 and TRBJ1-3 gives the whole variable domain EPEVTQTPSHQVTQMGQEVILRCVPISNHLYFYWYRQILGQKVEFLVSFYNNEISEKSEIFDDQFSVERPDGSNFTLKIRSTKLEDSAMYFCASRGLGGNTIYFGEGSWLTVV.

This rearrangement joins TRBV7-9 to TRBJ2-7; D is possibly TRBD2 (6 bases). CDR1 is SEHNR, CDR2 FQNEAQ, per germline (reference sequence). V lost 4 bases and J 4 bases, leaving 11 bases between the germline ends. The CDR3 is 13 residues long. The CDR3, as DNA: TGTGCCAGCAGCTGGGGGGTAGGGTACGAGCAGTACTTC. Its translation is CASSWGVGYEQYF. Filled out from reference TRBV7-9 and TRBJ2-7, the complete variable domain reads DTGVSQNPRHKITKRGQNVTFRCDPISEHNRLYWYRQTLGQGPEFLTYFQNEAQLEKSRLLSDRFSAERPKGSFSTLEIQRTEQGDSAMYLCASSWGVGYEQYFGPGTRLTVT.

The rearrangement uses TRBV7-9 and TRBJ2-2; D remains ambiguous. The germline V and J ends were trimmed by 11 bases and 6 bases, with 10 bases remaining between them. Per germline, CDR1 SEHNR and CDR2 FQNEAQ (reference sequence). The CDR3 runs 11 residues. CDR3 nucleotides: TGTGCCTCCCATGCGCCCGGGGAGCTGTTTTTT. Amino acids: CASHAPGELFF.

The CDR3, as DNA: TGTGCCAGCAGTTACTCGAGGCGGACCTACAATGAGCAGTTCTTC. This sequence encodes CASSYSRRTYNEQFF. This chain joins TRBV6-5 and TRBJ2-1; no definite D call. CDR1 and CDR2 from the germline V gene are MNHEY and SVGAGI. Deletions cut 0 bases from V and 2 bases from J, with 8 bases between. CDR3 length equals 15 residues.

This clone was found a few times. This chain joins TRBV2 and TRBJ2-3, with D perhaps TRBD2 (6 bases). V lost 7 bases, J lost 4 bases, and 15 bases lay in between. Germline assignment: CDR1 SNHLY and CDR2 FYNNEI. The CDR3 sequence is 14 residues long. The CDR3 DNA is TGTGCCAGCAAAAAAGGAGGGGCGGCAGATACGCAGTATTTT. Its translation: CASKKGGAADTQYF.

V gene TRBV5-6 combines with J gene TRBJ1-2; D is undetermined. V lost 1 base to trimming and J lost 0 bases, with 16 bases between them. The germline V gene has CDR1 SGHDT and CDR2 YYEEEE. The CDR3 runs to 17 residues. This CDR3 is CASSLIFTGRANYGYTF. The CDR3 DNA sequence: TGTGCCAGCAGCTTGATTTTTACGGGTCGAGCTAACTATGGCTACACCTTC.

The gene calls are TRBV7-2 and TRBJ2-7, with 8 bases matching TRBD1. CDR3 length: 15 residues. V lost 3 bases and J lost 0; bases outside the gene matches: 4. CDR1 and CDR2 (germline): SGHTA, FQGNSA. In DNA form, the CDR3 reads TGTGCCAGCAGCTTCTACAGGGGGAGCTCCTACGAGCAGTACTTC. It encodes CASSFYRGSSYEQYF.

V and J are TRBV6-6 and TRBJ1-6; D unclear. Germline V lookup: CDR1 MNHNY, CDR2 SVGAGI (reference sequence). There are 14 residues in the CDR3. Trimming shortened V by 5 bases and J by 6 bases, and 11 bases separated the two germline ends. The CDR3 protein is CASSPLSRNSPLHF. Here the CDR3 DNA reads TGTGCCAGCAGTCCCTTAAGCCGTAATTCACCCCTCCACTTT.

DNA of the CDR3: TGTGCCAGCTCACCGCAGCAAGACTCCTACGAGCAGTACTTC. It codes for CASSPQQDSYEQYF. The rearrangement joins TRBV18 to TRBJ2-7; D gene unclear. The CDR3 is 14 residues long. CDR1 is KGHSH, CDR2 LQKENI, per germline. V was clipped by 3 bases and J by 0 bases, with 9 bases between them.

This chain connects TRBV5-4 to TRBJ2-7; the D gene could be TRBD1 or TRBD2 (5 bases each). The CDR3 has 14 residues. V dropped 1 base and J dropped 1 base, with 9 bases sitting between them. Germline lookup yields CDR1 SGHNT and CDR2 YYREEE (reference sequence). CDR3 DNA sequence: TGTGCCAGCAGCTTGTGGGACCGGTCCTACGAGCAGTACTTC. This encodes CASSLWDRSYEQYF.